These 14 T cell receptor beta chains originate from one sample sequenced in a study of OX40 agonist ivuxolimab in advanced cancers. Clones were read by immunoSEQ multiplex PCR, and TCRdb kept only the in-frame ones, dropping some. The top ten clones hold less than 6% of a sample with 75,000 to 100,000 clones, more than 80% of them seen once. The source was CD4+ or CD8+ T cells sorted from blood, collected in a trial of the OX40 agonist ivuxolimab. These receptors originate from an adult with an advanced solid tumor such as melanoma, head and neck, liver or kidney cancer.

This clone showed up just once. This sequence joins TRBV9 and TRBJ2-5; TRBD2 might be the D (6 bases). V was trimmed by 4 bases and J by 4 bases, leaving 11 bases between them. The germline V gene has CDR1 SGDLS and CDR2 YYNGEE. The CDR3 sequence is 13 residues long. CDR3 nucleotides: TGTGCCAGCAGCCAGGCCGGGGGAGAGACCCAGTACTTC. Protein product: CASSQAGGETQYF.

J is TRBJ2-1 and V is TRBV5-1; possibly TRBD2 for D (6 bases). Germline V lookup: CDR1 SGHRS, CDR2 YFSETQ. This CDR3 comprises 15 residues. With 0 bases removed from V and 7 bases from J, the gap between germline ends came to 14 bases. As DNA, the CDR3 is TGCGCCAGCAGCTTGGTCCCAGCGAGCGGGAATGAGCAGTTCTTC. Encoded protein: CASSLVPASGNEQFF.

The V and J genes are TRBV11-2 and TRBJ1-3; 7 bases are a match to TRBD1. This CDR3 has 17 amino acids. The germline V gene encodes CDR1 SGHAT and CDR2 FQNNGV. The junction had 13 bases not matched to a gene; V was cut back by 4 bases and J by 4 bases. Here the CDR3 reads CASSSRQGTTLGNTIYF. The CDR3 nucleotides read TGTGCCAGCAGCTCTCGACAGGGTACCACTTTAGGAAACACCATATATTTT.

CDR3 nucleotide sequence: TGTGCCAGCAGCCCTGCGACAGGGTGGGGTCCCCAGCATTTT. Its translation: CASSPATGWGPQHF. The rearrangement links TRBV27 to TRBJ1-5; 7 bases are a match to TRBD1. CDR1 is MNHEY, CDR2 SMNVEV, per germline (reference sequence). The ends lost 6 bases at V and 10 bases at J; junction bases unmatched: 12. The CDR3 spans 14 residues.

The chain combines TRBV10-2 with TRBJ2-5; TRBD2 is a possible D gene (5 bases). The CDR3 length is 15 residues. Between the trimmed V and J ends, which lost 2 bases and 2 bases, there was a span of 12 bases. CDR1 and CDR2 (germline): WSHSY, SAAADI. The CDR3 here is CASSERGGPQETQYF. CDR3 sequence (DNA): TGCGCCAGCAGTGAGCGAGGAGGTCCACAAGAGACCCAGTACTTC.

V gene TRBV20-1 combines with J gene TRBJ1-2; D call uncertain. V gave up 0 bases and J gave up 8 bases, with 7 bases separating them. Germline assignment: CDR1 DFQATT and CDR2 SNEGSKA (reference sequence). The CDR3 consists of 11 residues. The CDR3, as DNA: TGCAGTGCTAGAGATCAGAGGGGCTACACCTTC. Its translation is CSARDQRGYTF.

The CDR3, as DNA: TGTGCCAGCAGTGACTCTAGCGGGGCCAATGAGCAGTTCTTC. It is translated as CASSDSSGANEQFF. This sequence joins TRBV6-4 and TRBJ2-1; TRBD2 aligns across 8 bases. Germline CDR1 and CDR2: MRHNA and SNTAGT. This CDR3 spans 14 amino acids. V shed 0 bases, J shed 6 bases, and the junction held 1 base outside the gene matches.

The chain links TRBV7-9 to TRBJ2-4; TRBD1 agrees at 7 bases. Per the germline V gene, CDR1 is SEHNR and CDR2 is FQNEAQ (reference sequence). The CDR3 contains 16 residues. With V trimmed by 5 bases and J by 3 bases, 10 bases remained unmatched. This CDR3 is CASSPRQGEGKNIQYF. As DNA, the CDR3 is TGTGCCAGCAGCCCAAGACAGGGCGAGGGCAAAAACATTCAGTACTTC.

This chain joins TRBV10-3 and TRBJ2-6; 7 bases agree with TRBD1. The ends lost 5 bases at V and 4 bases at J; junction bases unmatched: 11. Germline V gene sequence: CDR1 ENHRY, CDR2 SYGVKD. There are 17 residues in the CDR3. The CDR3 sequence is CAISPRQGPTGANVLTF. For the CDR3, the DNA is TGTGCCATCAGTCCAAGACAGGGTCCAACCGGGGCCAACGTCCTGACTTTC.

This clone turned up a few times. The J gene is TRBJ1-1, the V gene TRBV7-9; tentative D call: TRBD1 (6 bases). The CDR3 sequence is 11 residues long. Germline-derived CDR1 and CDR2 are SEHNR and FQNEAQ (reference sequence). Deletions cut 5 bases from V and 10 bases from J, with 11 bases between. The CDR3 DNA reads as TGTGCCAGCAGCATACAGGGACGAGCTTTCTTT. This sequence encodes CASSIQGRAFF.

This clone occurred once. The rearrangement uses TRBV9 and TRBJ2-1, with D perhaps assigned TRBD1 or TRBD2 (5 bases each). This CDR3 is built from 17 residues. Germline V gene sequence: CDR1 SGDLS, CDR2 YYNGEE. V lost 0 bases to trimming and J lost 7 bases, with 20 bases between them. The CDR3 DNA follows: TGTGCCAGCAGCGTAGATCCAGGGATGGGGGTAATGAATGAGCAGTTCTTC. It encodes CASSVDPGMGVMNEQFF.

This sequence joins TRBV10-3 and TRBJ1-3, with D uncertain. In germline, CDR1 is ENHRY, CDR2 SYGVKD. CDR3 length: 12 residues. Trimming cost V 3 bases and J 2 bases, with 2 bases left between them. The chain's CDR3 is CAISDPGNTIYF. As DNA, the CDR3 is TGTGCCATCAGTGACCCTGGAAACACCATATATTTT.

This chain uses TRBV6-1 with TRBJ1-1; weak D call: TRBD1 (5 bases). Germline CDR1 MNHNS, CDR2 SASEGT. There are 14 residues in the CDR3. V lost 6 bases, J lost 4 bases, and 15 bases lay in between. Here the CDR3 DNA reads TGTGCCAGCAGGACTGGGGCAGGCTCCACTGAAGCTTTCTTT. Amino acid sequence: CASRTGAGSTEAFF.

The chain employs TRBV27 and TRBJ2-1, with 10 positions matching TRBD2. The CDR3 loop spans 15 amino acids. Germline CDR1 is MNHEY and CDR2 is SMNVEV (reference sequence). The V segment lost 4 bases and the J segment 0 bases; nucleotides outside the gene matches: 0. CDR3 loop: CASSWTSGSYNEQFF. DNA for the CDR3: TGTGCCAGCAGTTGGACTAGCGGCTCCTACAATGAGCAGTTCTTC.